Detailed here is one T cell receptor (beta chain). Its specificity is unknown. The read halts 3 residues ahead of the CDR3 end, with the missing end drawn from the germline J gene. TCRdb's copy holds only in-frame clones and misses some; the assay was immunoSEQ multiplex PCR. The counts give about 52,000 clones, none of them seen only once; about 1.8% is held by the top ten. The sample originates from a study of T cell clonality in common variable immunodeficiency. Most patients and controls had Caucasian heritage. Study-level findings and limits: CVID subjects showed higher TCRbeta clonality than healthy controls. Fewer deletions and N-nucleotide insertions were reportedly seen in common variable immunodeficiency TCR beta sequences. Shared TCRbeta clones were fewer between CVID subjects than controls.

CDR3 length: 13 amino acids. V was clipped by 11 bases and J by 3 bases; unmatched bases: 6. Germline V lookup: CDR1 SEHNR, CDR2 FQNEAQ (reference sequence). This TCR was recovered from a person between 18 and 69 years old in good health. Sequences were obtained from peripheral blood mononuclear cells. The chain uses TRBV7-9 and TRBJ2-3; 9 nucleotides match TRBD2. The CDR3 bases that were read are TGTGCCGCGGGGGGGCCGGGGACAGATACG. Its protein is CAAGGPGTDT. The CDR3 as a whole reads CAAGGPGTDTQYF.